This T cell receptor beta chain was observed in a study of blood T cell repertoires in COVID-19. The repertoire was sequenced with immunoSEQ multiplex PCR; TCRdb's copy has only in-frame clones and lacks some. The sample records about 370,000 clones, 80% to 90% being singletons. CDR3 length: 13 residues. V was cut by 6 bases and J by 2 bases, with 11 bases left in between. The germline gives CDR1 MDHEN, CDR2 SYDVKM. V and J are TRBV28 and TRBJ2-7, with a weak D call TRBD2 (6 bases). The sequenced sample was PBMCs or T cells enriched from blood (not recorded which). The source is a man between 18 and 29 years old who had recovered from COVID-19. CDR3: CASSGGAAYEQYF. In DNA, the CDR3 is TGTGCCAGCAGCGGCGGGGCCGCCTACGAGCAGTACTTC.